These 21 T cell receptor beta chains were all obtained from the same sample, sequenced in a study of T cells in Graves' hyperthyroidism and ophthalmopathy. The source material, RNA transcripts, was used to amplify TCR beta CDR3 regions. RT-PCR in the first round (using the HTBI primer set) targeted the TCR CDR3. TCRdb used MiXCR to reprocess the multiplex PCR reads, holding one entry per CDR3 protein. The repertoire includes roughly 240,000 distinct CDR3 sequences, about 25% of them detected once, and about a third sits in the top ten. Sequencing used blood. The receptors stem from a woman aged 40-49 years with Graves' ophthalmopathy.

This clonotype was observed at least ten times. The chain joins TRBV28 to TRBJ1-2; D is possibly TRBD1 (5 bases). The germline gives CDR1 MDHEN, CDR2 SYDVKM. CDR3 length: 15 amino acids. The ends were cut back, 6 bases at V and 8 bases at J, with 22 bases in the middle. DNA of the CDR3: TGTGCCAGCAGACGAGATGTTCAGGGCTCGGGGGGCTACACCTTC. As protein: CASRRDVQGSGGYTF.

This clonotype was counted only a few times. This chain connects TRBV5-1 to TRBJ2-7; TRBD2 agrees at 10 bases. J was trimmed by 1 base and V by 5 bases; bases with no gene match: 6. The length of the CDR3 is 15 residues. CDR1 SGHRS and CDR2 YFSETQ come from the germline V gene. The CDR3: CASRPGLAESYEQYF. CDR3 nucleotide sequence: TGCGCCAGCAGGCCTGGACTAGCGGAATCCTACGAGCAGTACTTC.

This clonotype was seen only a few times. V and J are TRBV6-1 and TRBJ2-5; perhaps TRBD2 as D (6 bases). Germline V gene sequence: CDR1 MNHNS, CDR2 SASEGT. This CDR3 has 12 amino acids. Deletions cut 6 bases from V and 9 bases from J, with 14 bases between. The CDR3 region is CASSMGLGAQYF. The DNA of the CDR3 is TGTGCCAGCAGCATGGGACTCGGAGCCCAGTACTTC.

This clonotype has a count of ten or more. J is TRBJ1-2 and V is TRBV27, with a weak D call TRBD1 (5 bases). Germline V gene sequence: CDR1 MNHEY, CDR2 SMNVEV (reference sequence). The CDR3 runs to 15 residues. V gave up 2 bases and J gave up 3 bases, with 13 bases separating them. CDR3 nucleotide sequence: TGTGCCAGCAGTTTAATGGCAGGGTCCTACTATGGCTACACCTTC. Translating it yields CASSLMAGSYYGYTF.

At least ten counts were recorded for this clonotype. The chain is built from TRBV29-1 and TRBJ1-2, with D unclear. Per the germline V gene, CDR1 is SQVTM and CDR2 is ANQGSEA. The CDR3 totals 11 residues. The ends were cut back, 3 bases at V and 0 bases at J, with 2 bases in the middle. The CDR3, as DNA: TGCAGCGTTGATTCTAACTATGGCTACACCTTC. Translated, it gives CSVDSNYGYTF.

This clonotype was counted many times. V gene TRBV6-1 combines with J gene TRBJ2-7; the D is unclear. Trimming took off 0 bases at V and 3 bases at J, with 12 bases between the two ends. The CDR3 has 15 amino acids. Looked up from germline, CDR1 is MNHNS and CDR2 is SASEGT. The CDR3 DNA reads TGTGCCAGCAGTGAAGCTTGGGCTCGAAGCTACGAGCAGTACTTC. Its protein is CASSEAWARSYEQYF.

With respect to this clonotype: The junction does not match germline at one end; this may be a read error. V is TRBV7-2 and J is TRBJ2-7; a weak D match, TRBD2 (7 bases). The CDR3 sequence is 14 residues long. Germline CDR1 is SGHTA and CDR2 is FQGNSA. The CDR3 bases are TGTGCCAGCTCACCTGCGGGGGCTTCCTACGAGCAGTCCTTC. Translation: CASSPAGASYEQSF.

In its sample, this clonotype was seen many times. J is TRBJ2-5 and V is TRBV29-1; D uncertain. Trimming stripped 4 bases from V and 5 bases from J, with 8 bases between. The CDR3 is 11 residues long. The germline CDR1 and CDR2 sequences are SQVTM and ANQGSEA. The CDR3 is CSVVAAETQYF. CDR3 bases: TGCAGCGTTGTGGCGGCGGAGACCCAGTACTTC.

This clonotype showed up many times. V gene TRBV7-2 combines with J gene TRBJ2-5; 7 bases map to TRBD2. The CDR3 is 14 residues long. After removal of 4 bases from V and 4 bases from J, the junction contained 6 bases not matched to a gene. Per the germline V gene, CDR1 is SGHTA and CDR2 is FQGNSA. The CDR3 here is CASSSSGNRETQYF. CDR3 coding DNA: TGTGCCAGCAGCTCGAGCGGGAACCGAGAGACCCAGTACTTC.

The sample holds many counts of this clonotype. The rearrangement links TRBV3-1 to TRBJ1-1; weak D call: TRBD1 (5 bases). The CDR3 runs 14 residues. Germline CDR1 is LGHDT and CDR2 is YNNKEL (reference sequence). V gave up 3 bases and J gave up 4 bases, with 12 bases separating them. DNA of the CDR3: TGTGCCAGCAGCCATTCCCAGGGTGCCACTGAAGCTTTCTTT. This gives the protein CASSHSQGATEAFF.

The chain links TRBV12-3 or TRBV12-4 to TRBJ2-7; 7 nucleotides match TRBD2. The CDR3 has 14 residues. V lost 6 bases and J lost 4; bases outside the gene matches: 9. In DNA, the CDR3 is TGTGCCAGCAGCCTTACTAGCGAGGGTTACGAGCAGTACTTC. It codes for CASSLTSEGYEQYF.

This clonotype appeared a single time. The chain links TRBV12-5 to TRBJ1-1, with D maybe TRBD1 (5 bases). Trimming took 7 bases from V and 2 from J, leaving 14 bases between them. The germline CDR1 and CDR2 sequences are LGHNT and FRNRAP. This CDR3 comprises 14 residues. CDR3: CASDMGRDNTEAFF. The DNA for the CDR3 is TGTGCTAGTGATATGGGGCGTGACAACACTGAAGCTTTCTTT.

Many counts were recorded for this clonotype. This chain uses TRBV6-2 or TRBV6-3 with TRBJ2-7; tentative D call: TRBD2 (5 bases). The V end lost 6 bases, the J end lost 2 bases, and 11 bases lay between the germline ends. Germline values: CDR1 MNHEY, CDR2 SVGEGT. The CDR3 contains 13 residues. CDR3 nucleotide sequence: TGTGCCAGCAGCGGAACCGGGACCTACGAGCAGTACTTC. It translates to CASSGTGTYEQYF.

The rearrangement links TRBV12-3 or TRBV12-4 to TRBJ1-1; TRBD1 is a possible D gene (6 bases). There are 15 residues in the CDR3. V dropped 6 bases and J dropped 0 bases, with 14 bases sitting between them. The CDR3 spells CASRAGHPMNTEAFF. The CDR3 coding sequence is TGTGCCAGCAGAGCGGGACATCCGATGAACACTGAAGCTTTCTTT.

The CDR3 loop reads CASSYGGEGAKNIQYF. DNA for the CDR3: TGTGCCAGCAGTTACGGAGGGGAAGGGGCCAAAAACATTCAGTACTTC. The chain uses TRBV6-5 and TRBJ2-4; tentative D call: TRBD2 (6 bases). Germline CDR1 MNHEY, CDR2 SVGAGI. This CDR3 spans 16 amino acids. The V end was cut by 2 bases, the J end by 1 base, with 12 bases between.

The sample holds many counts of this clonotype. Given a much more abundant clone one base away, this may be a read error. The J gene is TRBJ2-7, the V gene TRBV28, with D tentatively TRBD2 (5 bases). This CDR3 is 12 amino acids long. Germline V lookup: CDR1 MDHEN, CDR2 SYDVKM. CDR3 in amino acids: CAGSSFYGGGYF. The CDR3 DNA follows: TGTGCCGGCAGTTCCTTCTATGGTGGAGGGTACTTC.

This clonotype has at least ten counts. The chain uses TRBV20-1 and TRBJ2-7, with 10 bases fitting TRBD2. The CDR3 loop spans 16 amino acids. From germline, CDR1 is DFQATT and CDR2 SNEGSKA (reference sequence). Losses at the gene ends were 0 bases for V and 4 bases for J; bases not matched to a gene: 9. The chain's CDR3 is CSARDLAGVKWYEQYF. The CDR3 DNA reads as TGCAGTGCTAGAGATCTAGCGGGAGTAAAATGGTACGAGCAGTACTTC.

The CDR3 DNA follows: TGTGCCAGCAGCTCGTGGACCCAAGGGGAGAATTCACCCCTCCACTTT. This gives the protein CASSSWTQGENSPLHF. The rearrangement links TRBV6-1 to TRBJ1-6; D might be TRBD1 (5 bases). The CDR3 length is 16 residues. Germline values: CDR1 MNHNS, CDR2 SASEGT. V dropped 6 bases and J dropped 7 bases, with 19 bases sitting between them.

This clonotype was seen ten or more times. The V and J genes are TRBV27 and TRBJ1-1, with D perhaps TRBD1 (5 bases). Trimming removed 4 bases from V and 1 base from J, with 13 bases in between. This CDR3 is built from 15 residues. The germline V gene encodes CDR1 MNHEY and CDR2 SMNVEV (reference sequence). The CDR3 is CASSYLAGSNTEAFF. The DNA for the CDR3 is TGTGCCAGCAGTTATTTGGCAGGGTCGAACACTGAAGCTTTCTTT.

This clonotype is medium-sized (0.01 to 0.1%). The rearrangement links TRBV12-3 or TRBV12-4 to TRBJ2-2; D is unresolved. There are 14 residues in the CDR3. V gave up 2 bases and J gave up 2 bases, with 6 bases separating them. The CDR3 loop reads CASSLTGNTGELFF. CDR3 sequence (DNA): TGTGCCAGCAGTTTAACCGGAAACACCGGGGAGCTGTTTTTT.

The chain joins TRBV12-3 or TRBV12-4 to TRBJ2-5; 9 bases are shared with TRBD2. Unmatched junction bases numbered 10, after V lost 6 bases and J lost 2 bases. The CDR3 has 16 amino acids. CDR3 nucleotides: TGTGCCAGCAGCCCCCAAACCCTAGCGGGGCAAGAGACCCAGTACTTC. This translates into CASSPQTLAGQETQYF.